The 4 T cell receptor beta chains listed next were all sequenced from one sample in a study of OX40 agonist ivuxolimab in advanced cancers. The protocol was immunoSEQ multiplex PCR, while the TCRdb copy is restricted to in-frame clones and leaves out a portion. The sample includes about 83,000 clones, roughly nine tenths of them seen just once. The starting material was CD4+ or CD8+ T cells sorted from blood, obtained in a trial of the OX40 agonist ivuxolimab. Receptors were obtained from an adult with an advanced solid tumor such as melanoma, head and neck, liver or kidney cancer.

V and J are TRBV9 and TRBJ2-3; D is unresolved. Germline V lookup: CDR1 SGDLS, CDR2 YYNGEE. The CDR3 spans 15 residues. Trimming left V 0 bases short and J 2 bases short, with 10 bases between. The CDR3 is CASSVGSGDTDTQYF. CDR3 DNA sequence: TGTGCCAGCAGCGTAGGCTCAGGAGACACAGATACGCAGTATTTT.

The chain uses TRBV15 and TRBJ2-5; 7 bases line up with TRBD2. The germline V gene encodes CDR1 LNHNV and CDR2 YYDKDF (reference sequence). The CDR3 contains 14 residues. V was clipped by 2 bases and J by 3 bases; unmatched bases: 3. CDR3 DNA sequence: TGTGCCACCAGCAGACTAGCGGAAGAAGAGACCCAGTACTTC. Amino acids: CATSRLAEEETQYF. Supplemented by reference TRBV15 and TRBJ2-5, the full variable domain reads DAMVIQNPRYQVTQFGKPVTLSCSQTLNHNVMYWYQQKSSQAPKLLFHYYDKDFNNEADTPDNFQSRRPNTSFCFLDIRSPGLGDTAMYLCATSRLAEEETQYFGPGTRLLVL.

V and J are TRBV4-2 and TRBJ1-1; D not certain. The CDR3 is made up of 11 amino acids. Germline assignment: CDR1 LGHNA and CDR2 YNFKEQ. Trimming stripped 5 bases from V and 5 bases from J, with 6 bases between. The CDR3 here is CASSLGTEAFF. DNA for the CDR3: TGTGCCAGCAGCTTGGGGACTGAAGCTTTCTTT.

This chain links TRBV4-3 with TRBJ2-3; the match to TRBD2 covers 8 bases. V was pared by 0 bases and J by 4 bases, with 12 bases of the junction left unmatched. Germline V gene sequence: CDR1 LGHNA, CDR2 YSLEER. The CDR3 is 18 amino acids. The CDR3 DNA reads TGCGCCAGCAGCCAAGATGCGTTCGGGCGGGGGGCGGCAGATACGCAGTATTTT. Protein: CASSQDAFGRGAADTQYF.